This T cell receptor (beta chain) was recovered during a study of T cells in localized non-small cell lung cancer. The study, taken as a whole, reports: Out of the top 100 tumor clones, a median about 57 were seen in adjacent lung.

Sequencing used immunoSEQ multiplex PCR; TCRdb keeps in-frame clones, though not all of them. The table includes about 19,000 clones, around 90% detected once. A word on this clone: Its antigen is undetermined.

The CDR3 has 13 residues. CDR1 MNHNY and CDR2 SVGAGI come from the germline V gene (reference sequence). The V gene lost 5 bases and the J gene lost 1 base, with 8 bases spanning the gap. Here the sequenced sample was peripheral blood, taken before any cancer treatment. The chain carries TRBV6-6 and TRBJ1-1, with no clear D. The receptor's source is a woman aged 40-75 years with stage I lung adenocarcinoma. The CDR3 DNA follows: TGTGCCAGCAGTCCTTGGGCGAACACTGAAGCTTTCTTT. The encoded protein is CASSPWANTEAFF.